A single sample is the source of the 4 T cell receptor beta chains below, sequenced in a study of cytomegalovirus exposure and HLA in healthy donors. The PCR employed 60 Vbeta primers together with 13 Jbeta primers. The assay was immunoSEQ multiplex PCR, and TCRdb's table has in-frame clones only and misses some. The table records about 140,000 clones, about 75% of them present only once. Sequenced material: PBMCs. These receptors were obtained from a man younger than 30 in good health and CMV-seronegative.

This clone was picked up a small number of times. The chain is built from TRBV27 and TRBJ2-5; 8 bases agree with TRBD2. Germline values: CDR1 MNHEY, CDR2 SMNVEV (reference sequence). This CDR3 spans 16 amino acids. Trimming at V came to 2 bases and at J to 0 bases, leaving 5 bases not matched to a gene. This CDR3 is CASSLRGSGDQETQYF. CDR3 coding DNA: TGTGCCAGCAGTTTAAGAGGTAGCGGGGACCAAGAGACCCAGTACTTC.

This clone was seen a handful of times. This rearrangement joins TRBV30 to TRBJ2-1; TRBD2 matches 14 bases. Unmatched junction bases numbered 9, after V lost 7 bases and J lost 4 bases. Germline-derived CDR1 and CDR2 are GTSNPN and SVGIG (reference sequence). There are 16 residues in the CDR3. Written as DNA, the CDR3 is TGTGCCTTGGCCCGCGGGACTAGCGGGAGATACAATGAGCAGTTCTTC. Translation: CALARGTSGRYNEQFF.

The CDR3 here is CASSPAPAVSETQYF. The DNA for the CDR3 is TGTGCCAGCAGCCCCGCCCCCGCGGTTTCCGAGACCCAGTACTTC. The V and J genes are TRBV7-7 and TRBJ2-5; unclear D gene. The germline V and J ends were trimmed by 5 bases and 5 bases, with 18 bases remaining between them. Germline CDR1 reads SSHAT; CDR2 reads FNYEAQ (reference sequence). There are 15 residues in the CDR3.

The sample holds one count of this clone. V gene TRBV27 combines with J gene TRBJ2-1, with 8 positions matching TRBD2. The germline CDR1 and CDR2 sequences are MNHEY and SMNVEV (reference sequence). This CDR3 is 16 amino acids long. Unmatched junction bases numbered 13, after V lost 6 bases and J lost 6 bases. This CDR3 is CASRRTGGLLGNEQFF. The CDR3 coding sequence is TGTGCCAGCAGGAGAACGGGGGGGCTTTTGGGCAATGAGCAGTTCTTC.